The TCR beta chain described here comes from a study of post-analysis software for immune sequencing data. Overall study findings and caveats: Multiple sclerosis patients showed significantly lower normalized Chao1 diversity than controls did. Five TRBV segments were more frequent in patients than controls; TRBV5-6, TRBV5-1 and TRBV20-1 belonged to this group. Strong co-clustering by F measure was evident for samples that had been prepared in the same batch.

From germline, CDR1 is SQVTM and CDR2 ANQGSEA. The CDR3 runs to 14 residues. V was trimmed by 0 bases and J by 2 bases, leaving 5 bases between them. Every TCR beta cDNA library bore unique molecular identifiers. One entry per CDR3 protein results from TCRdb running MiXCR on the PCR reads. The sample consists of roughly 870,000 distinct CDR3 sequences, roughly half of them appearing once. As for this clonotype: Antigen specificity is unknown.

The source of this sequence is a girl between 10 and 17 years old with multiple sclerosis. Sequenced sample: blood. The chain joins TRBV29-1 to TRBJ2-6, with D unresolved. The CDR3, as DNA: TGCAGCGTTGAAGACGGACCTGGGGCCAACGTCCTGACTTTC. Protein product: CSVEDGPGANVLTF.